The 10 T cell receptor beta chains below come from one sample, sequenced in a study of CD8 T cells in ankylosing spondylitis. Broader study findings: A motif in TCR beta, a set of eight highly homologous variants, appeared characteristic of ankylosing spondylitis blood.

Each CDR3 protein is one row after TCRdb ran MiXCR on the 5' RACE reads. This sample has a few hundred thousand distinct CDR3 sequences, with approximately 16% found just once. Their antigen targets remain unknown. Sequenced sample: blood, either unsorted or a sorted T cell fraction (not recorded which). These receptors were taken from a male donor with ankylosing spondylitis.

The CDR3 region is CASSPPGAEGYTF. The CDR3 DNA follows: TGTGCCAGCAGCCCCCCAGGGGCGGAAGGCTACACCTTC. The genes are TRBV7-9 and TRBJ1-2; perhaps TRBD1 as D (6 bases). V gave up 5 bases and J gave up 8 bases, with 15 bases separating them. Per the germline V gene, CDR1 is SEHNR and CDR2 is FQNEAQ (reference sequence). This CDR3 has 13 amino acids.

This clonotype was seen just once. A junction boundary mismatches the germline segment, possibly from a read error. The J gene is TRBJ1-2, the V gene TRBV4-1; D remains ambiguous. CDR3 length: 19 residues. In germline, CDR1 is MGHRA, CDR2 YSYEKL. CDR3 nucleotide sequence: TGCGCCAGCAGCAAAGAGGACGGGTTCTTTTTTTATTCTAACTATGGCTACACCTTC. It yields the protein CASSKEDGFFFYSNYGYTF.

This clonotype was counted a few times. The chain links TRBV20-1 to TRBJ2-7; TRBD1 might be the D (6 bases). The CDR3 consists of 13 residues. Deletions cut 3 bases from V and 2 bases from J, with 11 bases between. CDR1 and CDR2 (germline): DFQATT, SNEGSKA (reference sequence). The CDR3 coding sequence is TGCAGTGCTAGGGGCCAGGGGCCCTACGAGCAGTACTTC. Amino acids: CSARGQGPYEQYF.

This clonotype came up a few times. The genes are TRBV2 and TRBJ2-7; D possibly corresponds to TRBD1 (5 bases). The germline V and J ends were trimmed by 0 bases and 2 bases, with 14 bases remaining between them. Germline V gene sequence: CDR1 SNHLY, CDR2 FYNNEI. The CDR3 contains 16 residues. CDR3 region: CASSEALQGAPYEQYF. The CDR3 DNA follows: TGTGCCAGCAGTGAAGCTCTTCAAGGGGCCCCCTACGAGCAGTACTTC.

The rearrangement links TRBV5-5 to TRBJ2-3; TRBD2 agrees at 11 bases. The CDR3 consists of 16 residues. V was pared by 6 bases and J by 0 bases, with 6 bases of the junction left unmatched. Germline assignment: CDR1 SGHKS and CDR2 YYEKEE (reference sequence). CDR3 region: CASKTGLAESTDTQYF. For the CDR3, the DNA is TGTGCCAGCAAAACGGGACTAGCGGAAAGCACAGATACGCAGTATTTT.

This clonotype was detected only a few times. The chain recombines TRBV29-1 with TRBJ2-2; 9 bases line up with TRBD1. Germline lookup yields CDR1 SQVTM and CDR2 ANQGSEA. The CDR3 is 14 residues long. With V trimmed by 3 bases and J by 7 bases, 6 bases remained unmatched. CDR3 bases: TGCAGCGTTGAGGGACAGGGCGCGGTCGGGGAGCTGTTTTTT. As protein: CSVEGQGAVGELFF.

In DNA, the CDR3 is TGTGCCAGCAGGGGGACAGGCTCTGAAGATACGCAGTATTTT. Translation: CASRGTGSEDTQYF. The chain joins TRBV12-3 or TRBV12-4 to TRBJ2-3, with TRBD1 matching over 8 bases. The CDR3 covers 14 residues. Unmatched junction bases numbered 7, after V lost 6 bases and J lost 5 bases.

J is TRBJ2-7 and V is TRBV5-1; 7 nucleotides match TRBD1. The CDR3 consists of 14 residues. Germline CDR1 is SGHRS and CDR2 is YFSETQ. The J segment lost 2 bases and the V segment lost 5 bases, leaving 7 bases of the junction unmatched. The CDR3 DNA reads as TGCGCCAGCAGGCTTAGACAGGGAACCTACGAGCAGTACTTC. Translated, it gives CASRLRQGTYEQYF.

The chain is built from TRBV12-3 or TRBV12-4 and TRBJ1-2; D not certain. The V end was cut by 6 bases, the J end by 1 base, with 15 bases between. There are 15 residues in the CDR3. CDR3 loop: CASRDTVSINYGYTF. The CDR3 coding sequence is TGTGCCAGCAGAGACACTGTTAGTATTAACTATGGCTACACCTTC.

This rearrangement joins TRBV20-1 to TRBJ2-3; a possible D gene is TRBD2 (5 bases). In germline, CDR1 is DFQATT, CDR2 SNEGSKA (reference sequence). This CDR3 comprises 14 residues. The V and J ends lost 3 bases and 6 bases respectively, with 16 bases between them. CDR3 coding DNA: TGCAGTGCTAGGAGGGAACTCCCCCCGGATACGCAGTATTTT. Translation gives CSARRELPPDTQYF.